This TCR beta chain was captured in a study of blood T cell repertoires in COVID-19. Study details: COVID-19 samples collected from the United States, Italy and Spain covered acute and convalescent phases.

In the study's own analysis: Amplifying reference gene primers gave estimates of nucleated cell counts. Repertoires were generated with immunoSEQ multiplex PCR, while TCRdb's copy carries only in-frame clones and drops some. V and J calls plus clone size are reproduced from that table; the DNA served to infer D and trimming. The sample has approximately 66,000 clones, almost 90% seen once. The CDR3 runs 12 residues. Trimming took off 4 bases at V and 5 bases at J, with 11 bases between the two ends. Germline values: CDR1 SQVTM, CDR2 ANQGSEA. The chain joins TRBV29-1 to TRBJ1-2, with D possibly TRBD1 on 5 matching bases. Sequencing used peripheral blood. This clonotype was obtained from a woman aged 50 to 60 with active or convalescent COVID-19. The CDR3 DNA reads as TGCAGCGTTGCTGGGGCGGGATATGGCTACACCTTC. Its translation: CSVAGAGYGYTF.